One and the same sample provided the 27 T cell receptor beta chains below, sequenced in a study of beta chain features in type 1 diabetes. Points from the study as a whole: Moderate but significant shortening of TCRB CDR3s was recorded in all four CD4+ subsets from Type 1 diabetes patients.

Since all of the isolated RNA was reverse transcribed, expressed TCRB transcripts were what got sequenced. The method was immunoSEQ multiplex PCR; TCRdb's version includes in-frame clones alone and lacks a portion of them. The table lists about 47,000 clones, roughly 40% of them singletons. No cognate antigen is known for these TCRs. The sequencing sample was made of stem cell memory CD4+ T cells from blood. These receptors came from a man aged 25-45 years with type 1 diabetes.

This clone appeared a few times. The V call is TRBV5-6, the J call TRBJ1-5, with unresolved D. Germline loops: CDR1 SGHDT, CDR2 YYEEEE. CDR3 length: 16 residues. V was shortened by 0 bases and J by 6 bases, with 16 bases between the two germline ends. CDR3 residues: CASSLVVPSAGQPQHF. In DNA form, the CDR3 reads TGTGCCAGCAGCTTGGTGGTACCATCTGCGGGTCAGCCCCAGCATTTT.

The table lists this clone with a few counts. The chain carries TRBV29-1 and TRBJ2-1; 8 nucleotides line up with TRBD1. Germline assignment: CDR1 SQVTM and CDR2 ANQGSEA. V shed 3 bases, J shed 6 bases, and the junction held 4 bases outside the gene matches. This CDR3 has 13 residues. The CDR3 reads CSVDRGPSNEQFF. The CDR3 DNA reads as TGCAGCGTTGACAGGGGGCCATCCAATGAGCAGTTCTTC.

This chain connects TRBV30 to TRBJ1-1; TRBD1 is a possible D gene (5 bases). V was pared by 1 base and J by 6 bases, with 12 bases between. This CDR3 spans 13 amino acids. Germline values: CDR1 GTSNPN, CDR2 SVGIG (reference sequence). The CDR3 DNA reads as TGTGCCTGGAGTGAGCCCGGGGGATCTGAAGCTTTCTTT. Protein product: CAWSEPGGSEAFF.

The J gene is TRBJ2-3, the V gene TRBV6-6; D remains ambiguous. Germline assignment: CDR1 MNHNY and CDR2 SVGAGI (reference sequence). CDR3 length: 15 amino acids. Trimming removed 6 bases at V and 1 base at J, with 14 bases between. The CDR3 here is CASSRLGAGTDTQYF. The CDR3 coding sequence is TGTGCCAGCAGCCGCCTCGGTGCGGGCACAGATACGCAGTATTTT.

The genes are TRBV27 and TRBJ1-2, with 11 positions matching TRBD1. After removal of 4 bases from V and 4 bases from J, the junction contained 2 bases not matched to a gene. CDR3 length: 14 amino acids. Germline assignment: CDR1 MNHEY and CDR2 SMNVEV (reference sequence). CDR3: CASSWTGGGYGYTF. The CDR3 DNA is TGTGCCAGCAGTTGGACAGGGGGCGGCTATGGCTACACCTTC.

The V gene is TRBV11-3, the J gene TRBJ2-7; 8 bases line up with TRBD1. The CDR3 is 16 residues long. CDR1 and CDR2 (germline): SGHNT, YENEEA. Germline trimming cut 2 bases from V and 5 bases from J; bases unmatched to any gene: 11. The CDR3 nucleotides read TGTGCCAGCAGCTTATCGTTCGGACAGGGCAGCCACGAGCAGTACTTC. Translated, it gives CASSLSFGQGSHEQYF.

A few counts support this clone. The J gene is TRBJ2-7, the V gene TRBV5-1, with a possible D match to TRBD2 (5 bases). From germline, CDR1 is SGHRS and CDR2 YFSETQ. V was pared by 5 bases and J by 4 bases, with 10 bases between. This CDR3 has 12 amino acids. The CDR3: CASSDGIYEQYF. The CDR3 DNA sequence: TGCGCCAGCAGTGACGGGATTTACGAGCAGTACTTC.

This clone was detected only a few times. The chain combines TRBV5-1 with TRBJ2-5; 14 nucleotides line up with TRBD2. The V gene's germline CDR1 is SGHRS and CDR2 YFSETQ. The CDR3 is 16 amino acids. V lost 3 bases to trimming and J lost 6 bases; unmatched junction nucleotides: 7. CDR3 DNA: TGCGCCAGCAGCTGGGGGACTAGCGGGAGTATACAGACCCAGTACTTC. Its translation is CASSWGTSGSIQTQYF.

V usage is TRBV18 and J usage is TRBJ1-1; 9 bases align to TRBD1. V shed 3 bases, J shed 7 bases, and the junction held 6 bases outside the gene matches. The CDR3 has 14 residues. Germline loops: CDR1 KGHSH, CDR2 LQKENI. The CDR3 sequence: CASSPGQGGGEAFF. The CDR3, as DNA: TGTGCCAGCTCACCGGGACAGGGTGGAGGTGAAGCTTTCTTT.

The chain combines TRBV6-5 with TRBJ2-5; D is unclear. With 2 bases removed from V and 9 bases from J, the gap between germline ends came to 7 bases. Germline values: CDR1 MNHEY, CDR2 SVGAGI. The CDR3 consists of 11 residues. The CDR3 reads CASSYEQAQYF. The DNA for the CDR3 is TGTGCCAGCAGTTACGAGCAGGCCCAGTACTTC.

The V call is TRBV10-3, the J call TRBJ2-5; TRBD2 matches 12 bases. The germline gives CDR1 ENHRY, CDR2 SYGVKD. V shed 6 bases and J 11 bases; nucleotides not matched to a gene: 7. The CDR3 has 13 amino acids. The CDR3: CAISSTSGRAQYF. For the CDR3, the DNA is TGTGCCATCAGCTCGACTAGCGGGAGAGCTCAGTACTTC.

The chain has TRBV2 and TRBJ2-2; 11 bases map to TRBD2. Germline V gives CDR1 SNHLY, CDR2 FYNNEI. The V and J ends lost 0 bases and 6 bases, in that order; junction bases with no gene match: 3. The CDR3 extends over 16 amino acids. CDR3 coding DNA: TGTGCCAGCAGTGAAGCGCCGGGACTAGCGGCCGGGGAGCTGTTTTTT. Residues: CASSEAPGLAAGELFF. Filled out from reference TRBV2 and TRBJ2-2, the complete variable domain reads EPEVTQTPSHQVTQMGQEVILRCVPISNHLYFYWYRQILGQKVEFLVSFYNNEISEKSEIFDDQFSVERPDGSNFTLKIRSTKLEDSAMYFCASSEAPGLAAGELFFGEGSRLTVL.

V and J are TRBV27 and TRBJ2-6; D gene unclear. The CDR3 has 14 residues. Trimming took 4 bases from V and 1 from J, leaving 5 bases between them. The V gene's germline CDR1 is MNHEY and CDR2 SMNVEV (reference sequence). Written as DNA, the CDR3 is TGTGCCAGCAGTTGGAGATCTGGGGCCAACGTCCTGACTTTC. Translation: CASSWRSGANVLTF.

V is TRBV28 and J is TRBJ1-1, with D hard to call. The CDR3 contains 14 residues. Germline V gene lookup returns CDR1 MDHEN and CDR2 SYDVKM. Trimming took 2 bases from V and 3 from J, leaving 10 bases between them. CDR3 amino acids: CASSLEGGDTEAFF. The CDR3 nucleotides are TGTGCCAGCAGTTTAGAGGGAGGAGACACTGAAGCTTTCTTT. The full variable domain, its missing parts supplied by reference TRBV28 and TRBJ1-1, is DVKVTQSSRYLVKRTGEKVFLECVQDMDHENMFWYRQDPGLGLRLIYFSYDVKMKEKGDIPEGYSVSREKKERFSLILESASTNQTSMYLCASSLEGGDTEAFFGQGTRLTVV.

J is TRBJ1-2 and V is TRBV6-1; D gene ambiguous. Trimming removed 3 bases from V and 5 bases from J, with 10 bases in between. CDR1 is MNHNS and CDR2 is SASEGT in the germline V gene. The CDR3 has 13 residues. Here the CDR3 DNA reads TGTGCCAGCAGTGAGGAGACGTTTTATGGCTACACCTTC. As protein: CASSEETFYGYTF.

This clone was counted only a few times. The V gene is TRBV27, the J gene TRBJ2-7; D is perhaps TRBD1 (5 bases). Germline V gene sequence: CDR1 MNHEY, CDR2 SMNVEV (reference sequence). CDR3 length: 14 amino acids. The V and J ends lost 6 bases and 0 bases respectively, with 12 bases between them. Written as DNA, the CDR3 is TGTGCCAGCAGGAAGACAGTGAGCTCCTACGAGCAGTACTTC. Translation gives CASRKTVSSYEQYF.

This clone has a handful of counts. This chain joins TRBV5-4 and TRBJ2-1; 9 bases align to TRBD2. Losses at the gene ends were 4 bases for V and 2 bases for J; bases not matched to a gene: 4. The CDR3 runs to 15 residues. Germline-derived CDR1 and CDR2 are SGHNT and YYREEE (reference sequence). The CDR3 bases are TGTGCCAGCAGCGCTAGCGGGACCCCCTACAATGAGCAGTTCTTC. It translates to CASSASGTPYNEQFF. Complete variable domain (other parts from reference TRBV5-4 and TRBJ2-1): ETGVTQSPTHLIKTRGQQVTLRCSSQSGHNTVSWYQQALGQGPQFIFQYYREEENGRGNFPPRFSGLQFPNYSSELNVNALELDDSALYLCASSASGTPYNEQFFGPGTRLTVL.

CDR3 protein: CASSFIGTSGSYEQYF. Here the CDR3 DNA reads TGTGCCAGCAGTTTTATAGGGACTAGCGGGTCCTACGAGCAGTACTTC. The gene calls are TRBV28 and TRBJ2-7; 12 nucleotides align to TRBD2. Per germline, CDR1 MDHEN and CDR2 SYDVKM. CDR3 length: 16 amino acids. Germline trimming cut 3 bases from V and 1 base from J; bases unmatched to any gene: 4.

This clone was found once. The CDR3 spells CASSRTGGNTGELFF. The CDR3 bases are TGTGCCAGTAGTCGAACAGGGGGCAACACCGGGGAGCTGTTTTTT. The chain joins TRBV19 to TRBJ2-2; TRBD1 matches at 9 bases. V lost 5 bases, J lost 2 bases, and 3 bases stayed unmatched. CDR3 length equals 15 residues. In germline, CDR1 is LNHDA, CDR2 SQIVND (reference sequence).

CDR3 coding DNA: TGTGCCAGCGACGACAGCTTAACTGAGCAGTACTTC. Encoded protein: CASDDSLTEQYF. The chain uses TRBV2 and TRBJ2-7; D perhaps matches TRBD1 (5 bases). V dropped 8 bases and J dropped 7 bases, with 15 bases sitting between them. This CDR3 is 12 amino acids long. Germline-derived CDR1 and CDR2 are SNHLY and FYNNEI.

Written as DNA, the CDR3 is TGTGCCAGCAGCGTAGGCGGTAGCGGGTCCTACGAGCAGTACTTC. Its translation: CASSVGGSGSYEQYF. V gene TRBV9 combines with J gene TRBJ2-7; TRBD2 matches 7 bases. CDR3 size: 15 residues. After removal of 0 bases from V and 1 base from J, the junction contained 4 bases not matched to a gene. Germline V lookup: CDR1 SGDLS, CDR2 YYNGEE.

J is TRBJ2-5 and V is TRBV7-9; 8 bases are shared with TRBD2. The CDR3 runs 15 residues. Germline V gene sequence: CDR1 SEHNR, CDR2 FQNEAQ (reference sequence). The junction had 7 bases not matched to a gene; V was cut back by 3 bases and J by 4 bases. The CDR3: CASSFETSASETQYF. DNA for the CDR3: TGTGCCAGCAGCTTTGAGACTAGCGCTTCAGAGACCCAGTACTTC.

The rearrangement joins TRBV6-1 to TRBJ1-5; possible D gene TRBD1, 5 bases. This CDR3 has 16 amino acids. CDR1 MNHNS and CDR2 SASEGT come from the germline V gene. With 5 bases removed from V and 9 bases from J, the gap between germline ends came to 23 bases. DNA for the CDR3: TGTGCCAGCAGTCAAGGGACTTCGCCCGATCGGGGGCCCCAGCATTTT. It translates to CASSQGTSPDRGPQHF.

This clone was seen a handful of times. This rearrangement joins TRBV5-1 to TRBJ1-5; no reliable D call. CDR3 length: 14 amino acids. Germline V lookup: CDR1 SGHRS, CDR2 YFSETQ. Trimming took off 0 bases at V and 1 base at J, with 5 bases between the two ends. CDR3 coding DNA: TGCGCCAGCAGCTTGGGAGGGAGCAATCAGCCCCAGCATTTT. The encoded protein is CASSLGGSNQPQHF. Full variable domain (missing parts from reference TRBV5-1 and TRBJ1-5): KAGVTQTPRYLIKTRGQQVTLSCSPISGHRSVSWYQQTPGQGLQFLFEYFSETQRNKGNFPGRFSGRQFSNSRSEMNVSTLELGDSALYLCASSLGGSNQPQHFGDGTRLSIL.

As concerns this clone: At one end the junction does not follow the germline gene, possibly because of a read error. This rearrangement joins TRBV30 to TRBJ1-5, with D unclear. The CDR3 contains 13 residues. The germline V gene has CDR1 GTSNPN and CDR2 SVGIG (reference sequence). The CDR3 loop reads CAWSVLSDQPQHF. The DNA for the CDR3 is TGTGCCTGGAGTGTACTTAGCGATCAGCCCCAGCATTTT.

This clone has just a few counts. CDR3 sequence (DNA): TGTGCCAGCAGCCCGACTAGCCAGAAATACAATGAGCAGTTCTTC. Translated, it gives CASSPTSQKYNEQFF. V usage is TRBV11-2 and J usage is TRBJ2-1; 7 nucleotides agree with TRBD2. Trimming at V came to 5 bases and at J to 4 bases, leaving 8 bases not matched to a gene. Looked up from germline, CDR1 is SGHAT and CDR2 is FQNNGV. The CDR3 length is 15 residues.

This clone was seen a few times. The chain carries TRBV28 and TRBJ2-5; tentatively, D is TRBD1 (6 bases). Deletions cut 4 bases from V and 5 bases from J, with 17 bases between. CDR3 length: 15 residues. Germline CDR1 reads MDHEN; CDR2 reads SYDVKM. The CDR3 loop is CASSSTPLRGETQYF. The CDR3 region has the DNA TGTGCCAGCAGTTCTACGCCGCTTAGGGGGGAGACCCAGTACTTC.